This record looks at one T cell receptor (beta chain) sequence and its context. Antigen unknown. The sample belongs to a study of T cells after yellow fever vaccination. One entry per CDR3 protein, called by TCRdb with MiXCR from the 5' RACE reads. This sample has fewer than 400,000 distinct CDR3 sequences, with around 6.5% found just once. Study-wide findings and caveats: Shared CD4/CD8 clonotypes were a small share, likely from convergent recombination.

Trimming shortened V by 10 bases and J by 3 bases, and 15 bases separated the two germline ends. The CDR3 covers 13 residues. Germline-derived CDR1 and CDR2 are LNHDA and SQIVND (reference sequence). This sequence was found in a man aged 30 to 45 who received the YFV17D yellow fever vaccine. This specimen was PBMCs, taken 5 days after the yellow fever booster vaccination. The chain couples TRBV19 to TRBJ1-1; D is unresolved. The DNA for the CDR3 is TGTGCCACTCGGACCCTAGGAGACACTGAAGCTTTCTTT. Protein product: CATRTLGDTEAFF.